The sequence of this T cell receptor (beta chain) was determined in a study of cytomegalovirus exposure and HLA in healthy donors (TCRdb year 2017). Some background on the complete study: In an earlier analysis of approximately 640 of the donors, roughly 300 Gb of sequence data and approximately 100 million unique TCR beta sequences from about 180 million T cells were reported. Class I and class II HLA loci were covered by the typing at four-digit resolution. All discovery cohort repertoires had been generated on a single sequencing platform. The study profiled the T cell repertoires of approximately 700 subjects by immunosequencing and related them to cytomegalovirus serostatus. Donor age, sex, ethnicity and CMV serostatus were collected together with the repertoire data. A later analysis re-analyzed previously published TCR beta repertoires from about 730 donors and added high-resolution HLA genotyping to study TCR occurrence patterns. A later genetic analysis took genome-wide SNP genotypes for 398 of the 666 donors and used that subset as a discovery cohort. On average, roughly 240,000 unique TCR beta nucleotide sequences were sequenced per donor among 398 genotyped donors of the cohort, with 15% to 20% of those sequences being non-productive. Of the roughly 430 genotyped donors, 81% fell in the genetic ancestry cluster associated with self-reported Caucasian donors. The aim of the study was to test whether cataloging public T cell receptors could identify signatures of past pathogen exposure. An early release that covered around 590 HLA-typed donors contained around 330 gigabases of sequencing data and tens of millions of unique TCR sequences. In addition to the first cohort of 666 subjects, a separate validation cohort of 120 different subjects was used. The number of typed donors differed by locus: about 620-630 for A, B, C, DRB1 and DQB1; 522 for DQA1; 606 for DPA1; and around 490 for DPB1. Because of strong linkage in the cohort, a handful of DR-DQ haplotypes were treated as single units for association and clustering. In the later analysis, no new phenotypic data were used to find candidate immune exposures; instead, reliance was placed on TCR beta sequences and their occurrence across donors. In an earlier analysis of around 540 of the donors, high-throughput TCR beta sequencing was used to judge whether each TCR beta V gene segment behaved as functional or pseudogenic. The study combined high-throughput TCR immunosequencing, statistical association of individual TCRs with disease status, and machine learning to predict cytomegalovirus infection status. Results the study describes overall, beyond this receptor: According to a later genetic analysis, donors in an Asian-associated ancestry cluster had fewer N-insertions in productive TCRs than the approximately 710-donor mean. At a false discovery rate of 0.05, a later analysis linked around 15,000 TCR beta sequences to specific HLA alleles. Broadly in line with IMGT annotations, most TCR beta V segments showed up in productive rearrangements about 87% or about 30% of the time in an earlier analysis of several hundred of the donors. Linkage disequilibrium might explain the correlated functional status among segregating V segments, but an unknown experimental factor could not be ruled out. Across donors, most TCR sequences were observed very rarely, whereas some public TCRs were present in many individuals. Because HLA typing was missing for some donors at each locus, association tests included only the typed subset. A few of the identified cytomegalovirus-associated TCR beta chains were confirmed in vitro to be specific for cytomegalovirus antigens. Sequencing depth was assumed to be roughly uniform across donors in the presence/absence analyses, though that assumption may not hold. A later analysis found that most CMV-associated TCR beta chains appeared HLA-restricted, with HLA associations seemingly driven largely by CMV exposure. A group of highly shared sequence variants was considered likely to be a technical artifact of the sequencing pipeline. A later analysis found that TCR association rates varied across HLA loci, with DRB1 alleles showing the most associated TCRs and HLA-C alleles the fewest. A later genetic analysis associated a missense DCLRE1C variant with V-gene and J-gene trimming of TCR beta chains, and an independent cohort replicated the association. The authors suggested that the approach could potentially be generalized to other disease states and immunological phenotypes. In a later analysis, several top co-occurrence clusters were reported to appear linked to parvovirus B19, influenza, CMV and Epstein-Barr virus. The classifier was reported to diagnose cytomegalovirus status with high specificity and sensitivity in both the original cohort and the validation cohort. The cohort was sequenced for TCR beta chains only, and without alpha or paired-chain data the features that could be detected were limited. Immune exposure information for the cohort was limited to CMV serostatus. A further reported finding was that TCR beta sequences accurately predicted the HLA-A and HLA-B alleles for most subjects in the first cohort. When HLA alleles, especially DR and DQ, strongly co-occurred, attributing TCR associations to individual alleles was difficult. Around 16 rarely observed V segments, including chromosome 9 orphons, were excluded from the earlier analysis of approximately 500 of the donors because counts were too low. In a later analysis, HLA-associated TCR beta chains showed more clonal expansion and lower generation probabilities than non-associated chains that were equally common. The study listed 150 to 200 TCR beta chains as associated with cytomegalovirus. Because the 87-base-pair reads could not distinguish some IMGT-functional V segments, including TRBV6-2 and TRBV6-3, those segments were excluded.

The germline V gene yields SGHVS for CDR1 and FQNEAQ for CDR2. The CDR3 starts with the cysteine, ends with the phenylalanine, and has 16 residues. The only DNA kept is the CDR3, 48 bases in frame from the first base. V loses 5 bases of germline sequence and J loses 0 bases, and the interval between the two ends is 14 bases. Receptor amplification or capture employed the immunoSEQ multiplex PCR assay. A mixture of 60 forward primers for TCR Vbeta segments and 13 reverse primers for TCR Jbeta segments was used in the multiplex PCR. The CDR3 region of rearranged TCR beta genes was amplified from genomic DNA with a multiplex PCR assay. Amplified TCR beta libraries were sequenced as 87-base-pair reads on the Illumina HiSeq System. Under the source paper's analysis protocol: A later analysis counted 75 million to 100 million unique TCR beta chains across the 666 repertoires, and roughly 10 million of these chains were shared by at least two donors. To remove PCR and sequencing errors, raw reads were error-corrected and collapsed into unique sequences using a nearest-neighbor algorithm that merged closely related sequences. CDR3 sequences were aligned to IMGT reference sequences to assign V, D and J gene segments. Each retained sequence needed at least a six-nucleotide match to both a V gene segment and a J gene segment. Rearrangements were called productive when the CDR3 lacked stop codons and stayed in frame with V and J; all others were non-productive. Following IMGT convention, CDR3 was defined as the stretch from the second conserved V-encoded cysteine to the conserved J-encoded phenylalanine. The earlier analysis of 450 to 750 of the donors excluded any sequence lacking an unambiguous match to a single V gene segment. An earlier analysis of a few hundred of the donors called V segments functional above 56.7% productive rearrangements and segregating when the between-donor standard deviation exceeded 5%. A statistical classification framework was built for diagnosing cytomegalovirus status from the catalog of TCR beta chain sequences. A later analysis assigned V and J genes by comparing TCR nucleotide sequences with IMGT/GENE-DB human TR gene sequences. A later analysis assigned CDR3 sequences and most-parsimonious VDJ recombination scenarios with the TCRdist pipeline. A later analysis defined each TCR beta chain by its CDR3 amino acid sequence plus V-gene family, and excluded reads lacking a unique V-gene family. As a way to deal with suspected cross-contamination and a sequencing artifact, a later analysis dropped 450 to 700 nucleotide sequences that were highly shared and had low generation probability. In a later analysis, a clonal expansion index for each public chain was calculated from normalized within-repertoire ranks of inferred template counts. Generation probabilities in a later analysis came from a VDJ recombination model fitted to out-of-frame rearrangements, and those results were checked against IGoR. In a later analysis, TCR-TCR, TCR-HLA and TCR-CMV co-occurrence was scored with hypergeometric tests, and a repertoire-size bias correction was applied to TCR pairs. In a later analysis, false discovery rates were estimated by permuting HLA or CMV assignments 20 times. In a later analysis, co-occurring TCRs were grouped with DBSCAN, and TCRdist sequence similarity was added when clustering was performed within HLA-allele-positive subsets. Repertoires with fewer than 30,000 or more than 120,000 public chains, plus five repertoires with anomalous nucleotide sharing, were excluded from co-occurrence clustering. Sourced from immuneACCESS, this table was stored by TCRdb with only in-frame sequences that have V and J called. A share of the clones is absent; for the studies checked, an unresolved V gene accounts for under half, and the remainder has no known explanation. Clonal size and the V and J genes are those of that table, whereas D and trimming came from the DNA. In all, the sample holds about 180,000 clones, and approximately 80% of those were seen once. The ten largest clones capture about 1.3% of the sample.

The cohort was made up of 666 healthy bone marrow donors. All cohort members were sampled while nominally healthy, although unrecorded immune exposures were likely present. The donor was CMV seropositive and belonged to the group of some 290 seropositive cohort members. A peripheral blood sample was provided by each donor, and peripheral blood mononuclear cells were used for TCR beta sequencing. The Qiagen DNeasy Blood Extraction Kit was used to extract genomic DNA from the blood cell samples. About this clone: Its cognate antigen has yet to be identified. Base qualities were left out, and no much larger clone turns up one base away.

The rearranged segments are TRBV7-8 and TRBJ2-4; perhaps TRBD1 is the D gene, with 6 bases matching. The sequencing sample was made of PBMCs. The receptor comes from a girl between 5 and 17 years old in good health and CMV-seropositive. The CDR3 loop reads CASSARDTIAKNIQYF. At the DNA level, the sequence is TGTGCCAGCAGCGCCCGGGACACAATAGCCAAAAACATTCAGTACTTC.